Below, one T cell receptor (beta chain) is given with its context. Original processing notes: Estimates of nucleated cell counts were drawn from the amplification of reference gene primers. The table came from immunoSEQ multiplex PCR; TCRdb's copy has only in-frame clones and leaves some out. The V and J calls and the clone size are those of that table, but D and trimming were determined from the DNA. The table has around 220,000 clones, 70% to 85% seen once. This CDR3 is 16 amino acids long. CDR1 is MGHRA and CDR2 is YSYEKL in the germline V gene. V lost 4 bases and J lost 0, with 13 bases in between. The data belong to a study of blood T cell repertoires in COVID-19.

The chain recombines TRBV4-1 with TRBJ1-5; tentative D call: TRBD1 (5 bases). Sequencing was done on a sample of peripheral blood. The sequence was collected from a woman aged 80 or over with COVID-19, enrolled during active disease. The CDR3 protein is CASSPTWGGSNQPQHF. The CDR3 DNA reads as TGCGCCAGCAGCCCGACGTGGGGGGGTAGCAATCAGCCCCAGCATTTT.